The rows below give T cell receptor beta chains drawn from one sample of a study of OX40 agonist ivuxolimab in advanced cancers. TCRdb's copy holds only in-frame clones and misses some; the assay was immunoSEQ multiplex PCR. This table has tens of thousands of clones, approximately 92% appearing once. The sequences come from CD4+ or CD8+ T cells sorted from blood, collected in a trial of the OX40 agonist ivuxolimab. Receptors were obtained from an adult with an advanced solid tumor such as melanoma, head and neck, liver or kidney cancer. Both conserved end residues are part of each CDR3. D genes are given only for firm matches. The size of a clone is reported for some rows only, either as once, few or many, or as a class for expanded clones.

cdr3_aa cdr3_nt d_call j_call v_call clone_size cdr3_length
CARSLARLRDRSYNEQFF TGTGCCAGAAGCTTGGCTCGTCTGCGGGACAGAAGTTACAATGAGCAGTTCTTC . TRBJ2-1 TRBV5-3 once 18
CASSSRADWDEQFF TGTGCCAGCAGCTCTCGGGCGGACTGGGATGAGCAGTTCTTC . TRBJ2-1 TRBV7-9 . 14
CASSLTRLAATDTQYF TGTGCCAGCAGCTTAACAAGGCTAGCGGCCACAGATACGCAGTATTTT TRBD2 TRBJ2-3 TRBV7-3 once 16
CASSTLAGDSYEQYF TGTGCCAGCAGCACACTAGCGGGAGACTCCTACGAGCAGTACTTC TRBD2 TRBJ2-7 TRBV27 . 15
CAISDGESTDTQYF TGTGCCATCAGTGACGGGGAAAGCACAGATACGCAGTATTTT . TRBJ2-3 TRBV10-3 . 14
CASSVAGDNLRHGYTF TGTGCCAGCAGCGTAGCGGGGGACAACCTTCGTCATGGCTACACCTTC . TRBJ1-2 TRBV9 . 16
CASSQASNTEAFF TGTGCCAGCAGCCAGGCCAGTAACACTGAAGCTTTCTTT . TRBJ1-1 TRBV11-2 few 13
CASSLEEQFF TGTGCCAGCAGCTTGGAAGAGCAGTTCTTC . TRBJ2-1 TRBV11-3 . 10
CASSLWRSSGSGNEQYF TGTGCCAGCAGTTTATGGAGGAGTAGCGGGAGCGGGAACGAGCAGTACTTC TRBD2 TRBJ2-7 TRBV28 . 17
CASSLQGSYADTQYF TGTGCCAGCAGCTTACAGGGTTCGTACGCAGATACGCAGTATTTT . TRBJ2-3 TRBV11-3 . 15
CASSQGPRSSSYEQYF TGCGCCAGCAGCCAAGGCCCCAGGTCTAGCTCCTACGAGCAGTACTTC . TRBJ2-7 TRBV4-1 . 16
CASRTISLTQYF TGTGCCAGCAGGACCATAAGCCTCACGCAGTATTTT . TRBJ2-3 TRBV2 . 12
CASSVAGGVSGELFF TGTGCCAGCAGCGTAGCCGGGGGGGTTTCCGGGGAGCTGTTTTTT TRBD2 TRBJ2-2 TRBV9 . 15
CASSSLDSRGAYEQYF TGTGCCAGCAGTTCGCTGGACAGCCGAGGGGCCTACGAGCAGTACTTC . TRBJ2-7 TRBV28 . 16
CASSLRPTDTQYF TGTGCCAGCAGCTTGCGACCCACAGATACGCAGTATTTT . TRBJ2-3 TRBV7-2 . 13
CASSQGRGTFYEQYF TGTGCCAGCAGCCAAGGTAGGGGGACGTTCTACGAGCAGTACTTC . TRBJ2-7 TRBV14 . 15
CASSFDSNQLGTQYF TGTGCCAGCAGCTTTGACTCTAACCAACTTGGGACCCAGTACTTC . TRBJ2-5 TRBV7-8 . 15
CASSQRRGGGNIQYF TGTGCCAGCAGCCAAAGGCGGGGTGGGGGAAACATTCAGTACTTC . TRBJ2-4 TRBV5-4 . 15
CASSVELGLANTGELFF TGTGCCAGCAGCGTAGAGTTGGGACTAGCTAACACCGGGGAGCTGTTTTTT TRBD2 TRBJ2-2 TRBV9 . 17
CASSSSTGELFF TGTGCCAGCTCCTCCTCCACCGGGGAGCTGTTTTTT . TRBJ2-2 TRBV18 . 12
CASSQEWRGAWETQYF TGTGCCAGCAGCCAAGAGTGGCGGGGGGCTTGGGAGACCCAGTACTTC TRBD2 TRBJ2-5 TRBV4-2 . 16
CASSYLNSGPQHF TGTGCCAGCAGTTACTTGAACAGCGGGCCCCAGCATTTT . TRBJ1-5 TRBV6-5 . 13
CASSIRGGDQPQHF TGTGCCAGTAGTATAAGAGGGGGCGATCAGCCCCAGCATTTT TRBD1 TRBJ1-5 TRBV19 . 14
CASSPPGQGYGYTF TGTGCCAGCAGTCCTCCCGGACAGGGCTATGGCTACACCTTC TRBD1 TRBJ1-2 TRBV6-6 . 14
CASSPPRRGGDEQYF TGTGCCAGCTCACCACCGAGGCGGGGAGGGGACGAGCAGTACTTC TRBD2 TRBJ2-7 TRBV18 . 15
CAIGGRGSEKLFF TGTGCCATCGGGGGCAGAGGGTCGGAAAAACTGTTTTTT . TRBJ1-4 TRBV10-3 . 13
CASSKGMSEGNQPQHF TGTGCCAGCAGCAAAGGGATGTCGGAGGGGAATCAGCCCCAGCATTTT . TRBJ1-5 TRBV21-1 . 16
CASSPAGGTYGYTF TGTGCCAGCAGCCCCGCTGGGGGGACATATGGCTACACCTTC . TRBJ1-2 TRBV11-2 . 14
CASSPRPSGRAYEQYF TGCGCCAGCAGCCCTAGGCCTAGCGGGAGGGCCTACGAGCAGTACTTC TRBD2 TRBJ2-7 TRBV5-1 . 16
CATQRVGGDNEQFF TGTGCCACCCAACGAGTGGGAGGAGACAATGAGCAGTTCTTC . TRBJ2-1 TRBV7-3 . 14
CASSPSPRGRGSYNEQFF TGTGCCAGCAGCCCATCACCTAGGGGGCGCGGATCCTACAATGAGCAGTTCTTC TRBD1 TRBJ2-1 TRBV7-3 . 18
CASSLFRADTEAFF TGTGCCAGCAGTTTATTTAGAGCGGACACTGAAGCTTTCTTT . TRBJ1-1 TRBV28 . 14
CASSLRVGVSGGYEQFF TGTGCCAGCAGTTTAAGGGTAGGCGTGTCGGGAGGCTATGAGCAGTTCTTC TRBD2 TRBJ2-1 TRBV27 . 17
CASSPDPGELFF TGTGCCAGTAGTCCCGACCCCGGGGAGCTGTTTTTT . TRBJ2-2 TRBV19 . 12
CASSLTGYEQYF TGCGCCAGCAGCTTGACCGGCTACGAGCAGTACTTC . TRBJ2-7 TRBV5-1 . 12
CASSLDPSNTEAFF TGTGCCAGCAGCTTAGATCCCTCCAACACTGAAGCTTTCTTT . TRBJ1-1 TRBV11-2 . 14
CASSLEGWGDQPQHF TGCGCCAGCAGCTTGGAGGGCTGGGGTGATCAGCCCCAGCATTTT . TRBJ1-5 TRBV5-1 . 15
CASSLVQGGADEQYF TGTGCCAGCAGTTTGGTGCAGGGCGGTGCCGACGAGCAGTACTTC . TRBJ2-7 TRBV28 . 15
CAIRGTAQGEQYF TGTGCCATCAGAGGGACAGCGCAGGGGGAGCAGTACTTC TRBD1 TRBJ2-7 TRBV10-3 once 13
CASSLAEYGHQPQHF TGTGCCAGCAGCTTGGCCGAGTACGGGCACCAGCCCCAGCATTTT . TRBJ1-5 TRBV5-8 . 15